This passage covers 14 T cell receptor beta chains from one sample sequenced in a study of CD8 T cells in ankylosing spondylitis. TCRdb passed the 5' RACE reads through MiXCR, listing each CDR3 protein once. The data contain about 130,000 distinct CDR3 sequences, about 6.7% of them singletons. The sequenced sample consisted of blood, either unsorted or a sorted T cell fraction (not recorded which). The receptors come from a female donor with ankylosing spondylitis or in good health (not recorded which).

The chain joins TRBV7-2 to TRBJ2-3; D not certain. The CDR3 length is 12 residues. Trimming removed 8 bases at V and 10 bases at J, with 16 bases between. Germline loops: CDR1 SGHTA, CDR2 FQGNSA. CDR3 sequence: CASALLTGPQYF. The CDR3 nucleotides read TGTGCCAGCGCCCTTCTCACGGGTCCGCAGTATTTT.

The sample holds many counts of this clonotype. The J gene is TRBJ1-6, the V gene TRBV5-1; tentative D call: TRBD1 (6 bases). Trimming pared 1 base from V and 8 bases from J, leaving 19 bases between. From germline, CDR1 is SGHRS and CDR2 YFSETQ. This CDR3 has 17 amino acids. In nucleotides, the CDR3 is TGCGCCAGCAGCTTGACAGGGTTTCCGCGGAGGGATTCACCCCTCCACTTT. Translating it yields CASSLTGFPRRDSPLHF.

This clonotype showed up just a few times. The genes are TRBV25-1 and TRBJ1-2, with D possibly being TRBD1 (6 bases). V lost 2 bases to trimming and J lost 4 bases, with 11 bases between them. The CDR3 totals 14 residues. Germline V gene data show CDR1 as MGHDK and CDR2 as SYGVNS. CDR3 in DNA: TGTGCCAGCAGTGAAGGGGGGACACGCTATGGCTACACCTTC. It specifies CASSEGGTRYGYTF.

This clonotype was counted ten times or more. The chain recombines TRBV6-1 with TRBJ1-2, with D maybe TRBD1 (6 bases). The CDR3 contains 15 residues. V was pared by 2 bases and J by 5 bases, with 15 bases between. Germline-derived CDR1 and CDR2 are MNHNS and SASEGT. CDR3 bases: TGTGCCAGCAGTGAAATGACGAGGGGGGGGTATGGCTACACCTTC. Translating gives CASSEMTRGGYGYTF.

This clonotype was counted at least ten times. V is TRBV6-2 or TRBV6-3 and J is TRBJ2-3, with 8 bases lining up with TRBD2. This CDR3 has 14 amino acids. The germline CDR1 and CDR2 sequences are MNHEY and SVGEGT. J was trimmed by 2 bases and V by 4 bases; bases with no gene match: 2. CDR3 bases: TGTGCCAGCAGTTTTAGCGGGGACACAGATACGCAGTATTTT. Its protein is CASSFSGDTDTQYF.

This clonotype occurred many times. The rearrangement links TRBV19 to TRBJ1-5; D gene uncertain. The CDR3 consists of 14 residues. Trimming removed 1 base at V and 0 bases at J, with 4 bases between. The V gene's germline CDR1 is LNHDA and CDR2 SQIVND (reference sequence). The chain's CDR3 is CASSIGGSNQPQHF. Written as DNA, the CDR3 is TGTGCCAGTAGTATAGGCGGTAGCAATCAGCCCCAGCATTTT.

This clonotype was detected ten times or more. The chain has TRBV7-2 and TRBJ2-7, with D possibly TRBD2 on 6 matching bases. The V gene's germline CDR1 is SGHTA and CDR2 FQGNSA. The CDR3 length is 16 residues. Trimming left V 5 bases short and J 3 bases short, with 20 bases between. DNA of the CDR3: TGTGCCAGCAGCCCAGGAGGAGGGACCGACTACTACGAGCAGTACTTC. It yields the protein CASSPGGGTDYYEQYF.

This clonotype was seen repeatedly, ten times or more. The genes are TRBV4-3 and TRBJ1-2; D remains unclear. The germline CDR1 and CDR2 sequences are LGHNA and YSLEER. V lost 3 bases and J 0 bases, leaving 11 bases between the germline ends. The CDR3 is 15 residues long. CDR3 loop: CASSQDQRTNYGYTF. In nucleotides, the CDR3 is TGCGCCAGCAGCCAGGATCAGCGGACTAACTATGGCTACACCTTC.

J is TRBJ1-2 and V is TRBV7-2, with 7 bases that match TRBD1. In germline, CDR1 is SGHTA, CDR2 FQGNSA. V trimming: 5 bases; J trimming: 5 bases; junction bases outside the gene matches: 11. The CDR3 is 15 amino acids. This CDR3 is CASSPNPGRGYGYTF. The CDR3 nucleotides read TGTGCCAGCAGCCCTAACCCGGGCAGGGGGTATGGCTACACCTTC.

The table lists this clonotype with many counts. The chain employs TRBV30 and TRBJ1-2, with D possibly being TRBD1 (5 bases). Germline lookup yields CDR1 GTSNPN and CDR2 SVGIG (reference sequence). V lost 0 bases, J lost 4 bases, and 9 bases lay in between. The CDR3 has 13 residues. The CDR3 is CAWSVQGAYGYTF. In nucleotides, the CDR3 is TGTGCCTGGAGTGTACAAGGGGCCTATGGCTACACCTTC.

At least ten counts were recorded for this clonotype. The chain is built from TRBV20-1 and TRBJ1-6; D uncertain. CDR1 and CDR2 from the germline V gene are DFQATT and SNEGSKA (reference sequence). The V gene lost 1 base and the J gene lost 0 bases, with 10 bases spanning the gap. There are 16 residues in the CDR3. CDR3 protein: CSARGPRSSYNSPLHF. Written as DNA, the CDR3 is TGCAGTGCTAGAGGCCCGCGAAGCTCCTATAATTCACCCCTCCACTTT.

This clonotype was detected many times. The rearrangement uses TRBV27 and TRBJ1-2; D may be TRBD1 (6 bases). The CDR3 runs 17 residues. Trimming left V 7 bases short and J 4 bases short, with 25 bases between. Germline V gene data show CDR1 as MNHEY and CDR2 as SMNVEV (reference sequence). The CDR3 loop reads CASTFRGRGSDSYGYTF. In nucleotides, the CDR3 is TGTGCCAGCACCTTCCGAGGTAGGGGGTCCGACTCCTATGGCTACACCTTC.

The sample holds a few counts of this clonotype. The genes are TRBV7-2 and TRBJ2-3; 11 bases match TRBD2. Per the germline V gene, CDR1 is SGHTA and CDR2 is FQGNSA. V was clipped by 6 bases and J by 2 bases; unmatched bases: 7. This CDR3 is 16 amino acids long. The CDR3 sequence is CASSRRLAGLTDTQYF. CDR3 in DNA: TGTGCCAGCAGTCGTCGACTAGCGGGGCTCACAGATACGCAGTATTTT.

This clonotype was detected many times. The chain is built from TRBV27 and TRBJ1-6; TRBD1 agrees at 9 bases. Germline-derived CDR1 and CDR2 are MNHEY and SMNVEV (reference sequence). The CDR3 is 15 amino acids. The V segment lost 6 bases and the J segment 8 bases; nucleotides outside the gene matches: 8. This CDR3 reads CASRLGQGTYSPLHF. DNA for the CDR3: TGTGCCAGCAGGCTTGGACAGGGGACTTATTCACCCCTCCACTTT.